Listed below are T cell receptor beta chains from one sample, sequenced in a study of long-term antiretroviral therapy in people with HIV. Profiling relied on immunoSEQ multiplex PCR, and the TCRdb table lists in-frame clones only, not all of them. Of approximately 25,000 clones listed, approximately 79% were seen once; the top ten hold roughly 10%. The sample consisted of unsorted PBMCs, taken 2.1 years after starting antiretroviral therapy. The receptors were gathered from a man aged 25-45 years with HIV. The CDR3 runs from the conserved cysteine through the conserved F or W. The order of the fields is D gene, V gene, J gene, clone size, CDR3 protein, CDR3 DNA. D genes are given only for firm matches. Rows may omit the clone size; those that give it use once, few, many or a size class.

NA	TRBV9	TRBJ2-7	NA	CASSVEQRAGSGYEQYF	TGTGCCAGCAGCGTAGAACAGCGCGCCGGCAGCGGTTACGAGCAGTACTTC
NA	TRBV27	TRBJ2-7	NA	CASSPRRTYEQYF	TGTGCCAGCAGTCCTCGGAGGACCTACGAGCAGTACTTC
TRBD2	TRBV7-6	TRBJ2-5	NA	CASSSLSGGAQETQYF	TGTGCCAGCAGCTCTCTTAGCGGGGGGGCTCAAGAGACCCAGTACTTC
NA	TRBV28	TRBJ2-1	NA	CASSLTTALAYNEQFF	TGTGCCAGCAGCCTTACGACAGCCTTGGCCTACAATGAGCAGTTCTTC
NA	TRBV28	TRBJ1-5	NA	CASSLGTHQPQHF	TGTGCCAGCAGTTTGGGGACCCATCAGCCCCAGCATTTT
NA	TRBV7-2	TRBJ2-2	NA	CASSLRLANTGELFF	TGTGCCAGCAGCTTAAGGCTAGCGAACACCGGGGAGCTGTTTTTT
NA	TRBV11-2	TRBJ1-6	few	CASSLVRGAHQPLHF	TGTGCCAGCAGCTTAGTGCGCGGGGCCCACCAGCCCCTCCACTTT
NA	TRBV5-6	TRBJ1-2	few	CASSHPGSYTF	TGTGCCAGCAGCCACCCGGGGAGCTACACCTTC
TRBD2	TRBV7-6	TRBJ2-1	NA	CASRRNSGTSGGRGNEQFF	TGTGCCAGCAGACGCAACTCCGGGACTAGCGGGGGAAGAGGGAATGAGCAGTTCTTC
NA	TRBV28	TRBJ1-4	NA	CASSLWAGGNEKLFF	TGTGCCAGCAGTTTATGGGCGGGGGGGAATGAAAAACTGTTTTTT
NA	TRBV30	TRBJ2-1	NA	CASPRVGAMGEQFF	TGTGCCTCCCCCCGGGTCGGGGCGATGGGGGAGCAGTTCTTC
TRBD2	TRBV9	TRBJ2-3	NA	CASSPRGGRSTDTQYF	TGTGCCAGCAGCCCTAGAGGCGGGAGAAGCACAGATACGCAGTATTTT
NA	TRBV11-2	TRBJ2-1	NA	CASSSLAGAAVYNEQFF	TGTGCCAGCAGTTCATTAGCAGGGGCGGCGGTTTACAATGAGCAGTTCTTC
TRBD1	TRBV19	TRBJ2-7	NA	CASSAWDRGYEQYF	TGTGCCAGTAGTGCCTGGGACAGGGGTTACGAGCAGTACTTC
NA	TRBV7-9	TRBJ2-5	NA	CASSLGGTETQYF	TGTGCCAGCAGCTTGGGTGGTACGGAGACCCAGTACTTC
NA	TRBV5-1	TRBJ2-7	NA	CASSLADGYEQYF	TGCGCCAGCAGCTTGGCCGACGGTTACGAGCAGTACTTC
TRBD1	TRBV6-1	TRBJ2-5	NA	CASSEGDRLGQETQYF	TGTGCCAGCAGTGAAGGGGACAGGTTGGGGCAAGAGACCCAGTACTTC
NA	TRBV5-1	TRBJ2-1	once	CASSLTGVSSYNEQFF	TGCGCCAGCAGCTTGACCGGGGTGAGCTCCTACAATGAGCAGTTCTTC
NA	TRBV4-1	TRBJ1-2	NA	CASSQGATDGGYTF	TGCGCCAGCAGCCAAGGGGCCACGGACGGGGGCTACACCTTC
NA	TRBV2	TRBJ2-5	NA	CASSLEETQYF	TGTGCCAGCAGCTTGGAAGAGACCCAGTACTTC
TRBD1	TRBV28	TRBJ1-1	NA	CASSLFAGTGGIEAFF	TGTGCCAGCAGTTTATTCGCCGGGACAGGGGGGATTGAAGCTTTCTTT
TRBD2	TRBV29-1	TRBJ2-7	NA	CSVVRGGYEQYF	TGCAGCGTTGTACGGGGGGGGTACGAGCAGTACTTC
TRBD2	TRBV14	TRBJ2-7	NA	CASSQGDYAGGYEQYF	TGTGCCAGCAGCCAAGGAGACTACGCGGGGGGATACGAGCAGTACTTC
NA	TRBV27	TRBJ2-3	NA	CASSFAPIGTDTQYF	TGTGCCAGCAGTTTCGCCCCGATAGGCACAGATACGCAGTATTTT
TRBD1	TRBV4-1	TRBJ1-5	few	CASSQTGTANQPQHF	TGCGCCAGCAGCCAAACCGGGACAGCTAATCAGCCCCAGCATTTT